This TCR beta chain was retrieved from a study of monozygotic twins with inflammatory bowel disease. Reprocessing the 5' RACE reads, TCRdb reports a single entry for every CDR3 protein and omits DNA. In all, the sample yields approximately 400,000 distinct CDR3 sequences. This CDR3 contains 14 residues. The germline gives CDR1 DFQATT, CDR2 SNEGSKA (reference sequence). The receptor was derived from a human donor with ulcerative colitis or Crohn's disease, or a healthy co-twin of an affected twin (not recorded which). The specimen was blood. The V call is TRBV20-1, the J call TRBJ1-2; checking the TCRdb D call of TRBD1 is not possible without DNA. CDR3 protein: CSAKMGGLGVGYTF.